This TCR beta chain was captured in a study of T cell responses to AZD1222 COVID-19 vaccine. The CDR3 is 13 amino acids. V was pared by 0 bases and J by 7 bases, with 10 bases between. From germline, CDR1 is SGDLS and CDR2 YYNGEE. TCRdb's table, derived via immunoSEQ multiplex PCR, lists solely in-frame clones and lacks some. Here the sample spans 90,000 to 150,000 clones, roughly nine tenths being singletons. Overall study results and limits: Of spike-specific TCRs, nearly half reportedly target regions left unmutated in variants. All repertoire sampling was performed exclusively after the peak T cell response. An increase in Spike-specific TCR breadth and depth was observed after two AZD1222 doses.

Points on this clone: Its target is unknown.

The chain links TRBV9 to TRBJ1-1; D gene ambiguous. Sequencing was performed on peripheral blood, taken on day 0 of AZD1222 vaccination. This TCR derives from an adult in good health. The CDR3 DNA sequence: TGTGCCAGCAGCGTAGCTACGGGAGGTGAAGCTTTCTTT. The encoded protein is CASSVATGGEAFF.